This T cell receptor (beta chain) appears in the sequencing data of a study of blood T cell repertoires in COVID-19. In the source study's methods: Estimation of nucleated cell counts relied on the amplification of reference gene primers. Repertoires were generated with immunoSEQ multiplex PCR, while TCRdb's copy carries only in-frame clones and drops some. That table is the source of V, J and clone size, and D and trimming were worked out from the DNA. The profile shows about 350,000 clones, roughly 90% of them singletons. Trimming left V 10 bases short and J 7 bases short, with 11 bases between. The CDR3 contains 11 residues. Per the germline V gene, CDR1 is SNHLY and CDR2 is FYNNEI. This clone was counted between two and nine times. Seattle patients were enrolled during active infection and followed longitudinally.

The source material was peripheral blood. The chain uses TRBV2 and TRBJ2-4, with D perhaps matching TRBD1 (5 bases). The sequence was collected from a woman aged 55 to 70 with COVID-19, enrolled during active disease. The CDR3 spells CATFKGNIQYF. Written as DNA, the CDR3 is TGTGCCACCTTTAAGGGGAACATTCAGTACTTC.